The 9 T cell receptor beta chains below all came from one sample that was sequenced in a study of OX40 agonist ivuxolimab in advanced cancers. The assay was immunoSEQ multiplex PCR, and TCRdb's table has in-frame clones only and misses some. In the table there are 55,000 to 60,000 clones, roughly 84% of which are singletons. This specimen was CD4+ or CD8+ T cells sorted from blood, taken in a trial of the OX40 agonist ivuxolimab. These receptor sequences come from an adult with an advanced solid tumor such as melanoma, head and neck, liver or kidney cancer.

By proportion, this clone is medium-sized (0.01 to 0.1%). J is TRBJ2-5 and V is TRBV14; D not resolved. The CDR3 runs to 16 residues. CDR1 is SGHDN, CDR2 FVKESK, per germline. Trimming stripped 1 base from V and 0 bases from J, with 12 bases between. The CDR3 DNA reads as TGTGCCAGCAGCCAAGGGGCCTCGTCTTACCAAGAGACCCAGTACTTC. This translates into CASSQGASSYQETQYF.

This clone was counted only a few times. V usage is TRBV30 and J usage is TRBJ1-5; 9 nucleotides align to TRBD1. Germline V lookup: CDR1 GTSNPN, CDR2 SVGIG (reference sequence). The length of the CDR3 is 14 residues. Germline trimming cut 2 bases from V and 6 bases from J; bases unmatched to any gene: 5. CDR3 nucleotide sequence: TGTGCCTGGAGTCCTGGACAGGGGATTCAGCCCCAGCATTTT. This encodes CAWSPGQGIQPQHF.

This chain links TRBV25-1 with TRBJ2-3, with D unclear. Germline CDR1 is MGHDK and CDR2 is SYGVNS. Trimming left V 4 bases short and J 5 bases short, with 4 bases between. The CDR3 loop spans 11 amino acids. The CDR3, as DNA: TGTGCCAGCAGTGGTAGAGATACGCAGTATTTT. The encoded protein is CASSGRDTQYF.

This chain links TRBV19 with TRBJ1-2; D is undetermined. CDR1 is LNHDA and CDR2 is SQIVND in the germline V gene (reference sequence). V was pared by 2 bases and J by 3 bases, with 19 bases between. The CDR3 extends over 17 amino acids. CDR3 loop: CASSIMGTTINYYGYTF. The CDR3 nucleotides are TGTGCCAGTAGTATAATGGGCACGACCATAAATTACTATGGCTACACCTTC.

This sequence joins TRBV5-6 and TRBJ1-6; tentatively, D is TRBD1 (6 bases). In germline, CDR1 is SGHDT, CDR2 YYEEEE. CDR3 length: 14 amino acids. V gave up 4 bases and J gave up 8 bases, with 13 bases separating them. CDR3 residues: CASSIPGHDSPLHF. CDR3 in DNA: TGTGCCAGCAGCATACCGGGACATGATTCACCCCTCCACTTT.

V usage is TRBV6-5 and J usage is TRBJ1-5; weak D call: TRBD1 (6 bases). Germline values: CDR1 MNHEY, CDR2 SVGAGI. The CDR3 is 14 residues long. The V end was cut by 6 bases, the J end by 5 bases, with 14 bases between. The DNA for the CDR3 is TGTGCCAGCAGGAAGACAGGAACCCATCAGCCCCAGCATTTT. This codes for CASRKTGTHQPQHF.

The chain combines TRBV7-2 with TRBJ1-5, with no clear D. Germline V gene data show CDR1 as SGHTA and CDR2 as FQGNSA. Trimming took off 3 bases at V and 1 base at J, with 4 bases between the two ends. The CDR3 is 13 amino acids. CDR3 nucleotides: TGTGCCAGCAGCTTTGAGAGCAATCAGCCCCAGCATTTT. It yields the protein CASSFESNQPQHF.

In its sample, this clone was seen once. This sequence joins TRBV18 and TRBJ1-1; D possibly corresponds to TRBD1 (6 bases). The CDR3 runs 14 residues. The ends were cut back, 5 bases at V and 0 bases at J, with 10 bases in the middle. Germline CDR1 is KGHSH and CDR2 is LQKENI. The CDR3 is CASSGGTLNTEAFF. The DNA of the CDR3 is TGTGCCAGCTCAGGAGGGACACTGAACACTGAAGCTTTCTTT. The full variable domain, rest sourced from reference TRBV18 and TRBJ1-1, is NAGVMQNPRHLVRRRGQEARLRCSPMKGHSHVYWYRQLPEEGLKFMVYLQKENIIDESGMPKERFSAEFPKEGPSILRIQQVVRGDSAAYFCASSGGTLNTEAFFGQGTRLTVV.

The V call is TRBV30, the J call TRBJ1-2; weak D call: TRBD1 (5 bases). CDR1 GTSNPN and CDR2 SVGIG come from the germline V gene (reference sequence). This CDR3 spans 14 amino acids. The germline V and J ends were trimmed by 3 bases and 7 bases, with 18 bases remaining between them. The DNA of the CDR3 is TGTGCCTGGAGGGCCCTGGGGGGGGATCGTGGCTACACCTTC. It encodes CAWRALGGDRGYTF. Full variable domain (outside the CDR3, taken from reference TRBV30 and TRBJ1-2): SQTIHQWPATLVQPVGSPLSLECTVEGTSNPNLYWYRQAAGRGLQLLFYSVGIGQISSEVPQNLSASRPQDRQFILSSKKLLLSDSGFYLCAWRALGGDRGYTFGSGTRLTVV.